These T cell receptor beta chains were read from a single sample in a study of cytomegalovirus exposure and HLA in healthy donors. Assay: immunoSEQ multiplex PCR; the TCRdb copy retains only in-frame clones and omits some. The table includes fewer than 150,000 clones, over 65% detected once. The sample consisted of PBMCs. Receptors were obtained from a male donor in good health and CMV-seronegative. The CDR3 runs from the conserved cysteine through the conserved F or W. The order of the fields is V gene, D gene, J gene, clone size, CDR3 protein, CDR3 DNA. The D gene is left open where the match is weak. Not all rows give a size; the values are once, few, many and, for expanded clones, a class.

v_call: TRBV5-1; d_call: TRBD2; j_call: TRBJ2-7; clone_size: NA; cdr3_aa: CASSPGGLAGGYEQCF; cdr3_nt: TGCGCCAGCAGCCCGGGGGGGCTAGCGGGAGGATACGAGCAGTGCTTC
v_call: TRBV9; d_call: TRBD1; j_call: TRBJ1-1; clone_size: NA; cdr3_aa: CASSQRPGGEAFF; cdr3_nt: TGTGCCAGCAGCCAACGCCCAGGGGGAGAAGCTTTCTTT
v_call: TRBV5-1; d_call: TRBD2; j_call: TRBJ2-5; clone_size: NA; cdr3_aa: CASSLTGLAGLGETQYF; cdr3_nt: TGCGCCAGCAGCTTAACCGGACTAGCGGGATTGGGGGAGACCCAGTACTTC
v_call: TRBV11-2; d_call: TRBD1; j_call: TRBJ2-7; clone_size: NA; cdr3_aa: CASSWTQGYEQYF; cdr3_nt: TGTGCCAGCAGCTGGACACAGGGGTATGAGCAGTACTTC
v_call: TRBV25-1; d_call: TRBD2; j_call: TRBJ2-1; clone_size: NA; cdr3_aa: CASSEYTGGGYNEQFF; cdr3_nt: TGTGCCAGCAGTGAGTATACGGGAGGCGGATACAATGAGCAGTTCTTC
v_call: TRBV5-6; d_call: NA; j_call: TRBJ1-2; clone_size: NA; cdr3_aa: CASSLDQGAGLYGYTF; cdr3_nt: TGTGCCAGCAGCTTGGATCAGGGTGCGGGGCTATATGGCTACACCTTC
v_call: TRBV30; d_call: TRBD1; j_call: TRBJ1-2; clone_size: NA; cdr3_aa: CAWMGDRFSSNYGYTF; cdr3_nt: TGTGCCTGGATGGGGGACAGGTTCTCGTCTAACTATGGCTACACCTTC
v_call: TRBV19; d_call: TRBD2; j_call: TRBJ2-7; clone_size: few; cdr3_aa: CASSGGLGYEQYF; cdr3_nt: TGTGCCAGTAGTGGGGGACTAGGGTACGAGCAGTACTTC
v_call: TRBV18; d_call: NA; j_call: TRBJ1-1; clone_size: few; cdr3_aa: CASSSGIGEAFF; cdr3_nt: TGTGCCAGCTCATCAGGGATCGGTGAAGCTTTCTTT
v_call: TRBV29-1; d_call: TRBD2; j_call: TRBJ2-1; clone_size: NA; cdr3_aa: CSVRSSGKNNEQFF; cdr3_nt: TGCAGCGTTAGGTCTAGCGGGAAAAACAATGAGCAGTTCTTC
v_call: TRBV10-3; d_call: NA; j_call: TRBJ1-1; clone_size: NA; cdr3_aa: CAIKRGASTEAFF; cdr3_nt: TGTGCCATCAAGCGGGGGGCGAGTACTGAAGCTTTCTTT
v_call: TRBV18; d_call: NA; j_call: TRBJ2-7; clone_size: NA; cdr3_aa: CASSSGGHSYEQYF; cdr3_nt: TGTGCCAGCTCGTCGGGTGGCCACTCCTACGAGCAGTACTTC
v_call: TRBV5-5; d_call: NA; j_call: TRBJ1-2; clone_size: NA; cdr3_aa: CASSLRGAGYGYTF; cdr3_nt: TGTGCCAGCAGCTTGCGGGGGGCGGGTTATGGCTACACCTTC
v_call: TRBV6-5; d_call: TRBD2; j_call: TRBJ2-7; clone_size: NA; cdr3_aa: CASTRTSGRGDEQYF; cdr3_nt: TGTGCCAGCACCCGAACTAGCGGGAGGGGCGACGAGCAGTACTTC
v_call: TRBV11-2; d_call: TRBD1; j_call: TRBJ2-5; clone_size: NA; cdr3_aa: CASSLGGTGGLIETQYF; cdr3_nt: TGTGCCAGCAGCTTAGGAGGGACAGGGGGGTTGATAGAGACCCAGTACTTC
v_call: TRBV15; d_call: TRBD1; j_call: TRBJ1-3; clone_size: NA; cdr3_aa: CATSAGQAQTIYF; cdr3_nt: TGTGCCACCAGCGCAGGACAGGCGCAGACCATATATTTT
v_call: TRBV7-2; d_call: TRBD2; j_call: TRBJ2-1; clone_size: NA; cdr3_aa: CASRGGLAGGFNEQFF; cdr3_nt: TGTGCCAGCAGAGGGGGCCTAGCGGGAGGCTTCAATGAGCAGTTCTTC
v_call: TRBV19; d_call: TRBD2; j_call: TRBJ2-1; clone_size: NA; cdr3_aa: CASSIPAGVLNEQFF; cdr3_nt: TGTGCCAGTAGTATCCCAGCGGGAGTCTTGAATGAGCAGTTCTTC
v_call: TRBV5-1; d_call: TRBD2; j_call: TRBJ2-1; clone_size: NA; cdr3_aa: CASSLPSGRIGSYNEQFF; cdr3_nt: TGCGCCAGCAGCTTGCCTAGCGGGAGGATAGGGTCCTACAATGAGCAGTTCTTC
v_call: TRBV6-5; d_call: NA; j_call: TRBJ2-5; clone_size: NA; cdr3_aa: CASSRTAQETQYF; cdr3_nt: TGTGCCAGCTCCCGGACAGCACAAGAGACCCAGTACTTC
v_call: TRBV9; d_call: NA; j_call: TRBJ1-1; clone_size: NA; cdr3_aa: CASNAADGWNTEAFF; cdr3_nt: TGTGCCAGCAACGCCGCCGACGGGTGGAACACTGAAGCTTTCTTT
v_call: TRBV19; d_call: NA; j_call: TRBJ2-3; clone_size: NA; cdr3_aa: CASSSTPDTQYF; cdr3_nt: TGTGCCAGTAGCTCGACTCCAGATACGCAGTATTTT
v_call: TRBV29-1; d_call: NA; j_call: TRBJ2-7; clone_size: NA; cdr3_aa: CSVEGLLYEQYF; cdr3_nt: TGCAGCGTTGAGGGGCTTCTCTACGAGCAGTACTTC
v_call: TRBV13; d_call: NA; j_call: TRBJ2-7; clone_size: NA; cdr3_aa: CASSLVCSRITYEQYF; cdr3_nt: TGTGCCAGCAGCTTAGTCTGTAGCAGAATTACCTACGAGCAGTACTTC
v_call: TRBV4-1; d_call: NA; j_call: TRBJ1-6; clone_size: NA; cdr3_aa: CASSQVAVNSPLHF; cdr3_nt: TGCGCCAGCAGCCAAGTCGCGGTTAATTCACCCCTCCACTTT
v_call: TRBV5-4; d_call: NA; j_call: TRBJ1-5; clone_size: NA; cdr3_aa: CASSLGPGYNQPQHF; cdr3_nt: TGTGCCAGCAGCTTGGGTCCAGGGTACAATCAGCCCCAGCATTTT
v_call: TRBV19; d_call: TRBD2; j_call: TRBJ2-1; clone_size: NA; cdr3_aa: CASSMGLAEYNEQFF; cdr3_nt: TGTGCCAGTAGTATGGGACTAGCGGAGTACAATGAGCAGTTCTTC
v_call: TRBV6-5; d_call: TRBD2; j_call: TRBJ2-5; clone_size: NA; cdr3_aa: CASSRGVGTQYF; cdr3_nt: TGTGCCAGCAGTCGGGGGGTGGGGACCCAGTACTTC
v_call: TRBV5-4; d_call: TRBD1; j_call: TRBJ1-2; clone_size: few; cdr3_aa: CASSFRQGAFGYTF; cdr3_nt: TGTGCCAGCAGTTTTCGACAGGGGGCATTTGGCTACACCTTC
v_call: TRBV7-6; d_call: TRBD1; j_call: TRBJ2-7; clone_size: NA; cdr3_aa: CASEGARGEQYF; cdr3_nt: TGTGCCAGCGAGGGGGCCAGGGGAGAGCAGTACTTC
v_call: TRBV7-9; d_call: NA; j_call: TRBJ2-1; clone_size: NA; cdr3_aa: CASSVDSSNEQFF; cdr3_nt: TGTGCCAGCAGCGTAGATAGTAGCAATGAGCAGTTCTTC
v_call: TRBV4-3; d_call: NA; j_call: TRBJ1-1; clone_size: NA; cdr3_aa: CASMTTGSGTEAFF; cdr3_nt: TGCGCCAGCATGACGACCGGCTCGGGCACTGAAGCTTTCTTT
v_call: TRBV19; d_call: TRBD1; j_call: TRBJ1-5; clone_size: NA; cdr3_aa: CASSLAGTGAQPQHF; cdr3_nt: TGTGCCAGTAGCCTTGCCGGGACAGGGGCGCAGCCCCAGCATTTT
v_call: TRBV29-1; d_call: NA; j_call: TRBJ2-7; clone_size: NA; cdr3_aa: CSVETTENYEQYF; cdr3_nt: TGCAGCGTTGAAACGACGGAGAACTACGAGCAGTACTTC
v_call: TRBV21-1; d_call: NA; j_call: TRBJ2-1; clone_size: NA; cdr3_aa: CASSTRDRGREQFF; cdr3_nt: TGTGCCAGCAGCACCCGGGACAGGGGTCGGGAGCAGTTCTTC
v_call: TRBV6-6; d_call: TRBD1; j_call: TRBJ2-1; clone_size: NA; cdr3_aa: CVSSYGQGYNEQFF; cdr3_nt: TGTGTCAGCAGTTACGGACAGGGCTACAATGAGCAGTTCTTC
v_call: TRBV10-1; d_call: TRBD2; j_call: TRBJ2-1; clone_size: NA; cdr3_aa: CASSESKGLAGLGNEQFF; cdr3_nt: TGCGCCAGCAGTGAGTCGAAAGGACTAGCGGGCCTCGGGAATGAGCAGTTCTTC
v_call: TRBV28; d_call: NA; j_call: TRBJ1-3; clone_size: NA; cdr3_aa: CASTGYSGNTIYF; cdr3_nt: TGTGCCAGCACGGGTTACTCTGGAAACACCATATATTTT
v_call: TRBV6-1; d_call: TRBD2; j_call: TRBJ2-1; clone_size: NA; cdr3_aa: CASSEAQGGGYNEQFF; cdr3_nt: TGTGCCAGCAGTGAAGCGCAGGGCGGGGGGTACAATGAGCAGTTCTTC
v_call: TRBV15; d_call: NA; j_call: TRBJ2-3; clone_size: NA; cdr3_aa: CATSRSLGATDTQYF; cdr3_nt: TGTGCCACCAGCAGATCCCTGGGCGCCACAGATACGCAGTATTTT
v_call: TRBV27; d_call: NA; j_call: TRBJ2-1; clone_size: NA; cdr3_aa: CAIRLPNYNEQFF; cdr3_nt: TGTGCCATTAGACTACCGAACTACAATGAGCAGTTCTTC
v_call: TRBV7-9; d_call: NA; j_call: TRBJ1-1; clone_size: NA; cdr3_aa: CASSPSRGGKNTEAFF; cdr3_nt: TGTGCCAGCAGCCCCAGTCGGGGGGGGAAGAACACTGAAGCTTTCTTT
v_call: TRBV18; d_call: TRBD2; j_call: TRBJ2-3; clone_size: NA; cdr3_aa: CASSRGGGFTDTQYF; cdr3_nt: TGTGCCAGCTCACGGGGCGGGGGATTCACAGATACGCAGTATTTT
v_call: TRBV6-5; d_call: NA; j_call: TRBJ2-5; clone_size: NA; cdr3_aa: CASRYQGPPKGTQYF; cdr3_nt: TGTGCCAGCAGGTATCAGGGCCCCCCAAAAGGGACCCAGTACTTC
v_call: TRBV7-8; d_call: NA; j_call: TRBJ2-1; clone_size: NA; cdr3_aa: CASSQRVGNEQFF; cdr3_nt: TGTGCCAGCAGCCAGAGGGTTGGGAATGAGCAGTTCTTC
v_call: TRBV27; d_call: NA; j_call: TRBJ2-7; clone_size: few; cdr3_aa: CASRDLGGPEQYF; cdr3_nt: TGTGCCAGCCGGGACCTGGGAGGCCCCGAGCAGTACTTC
v_call: TRBV19; d_call: TRBD1; j_call: TRBJ1-1; clone_size: once; cdr3_aa: CASKQGSPNTEAFF; cdr3_nt: TGTGCCAGCAAACAGGGGAGCCCTAACACTGAAGCTTTCTTT
v_call: TRBV28; d_call: NA; j_call: TRBJ1-5; clone_size: few; cdr3_aa: CASIEEYSNQPQHF; cdr3_nt: TGTGCCAGCATCGAAGAGTATAGCAATCAGCCCCAGCATTTT
v_call: TRBV15; d_call: NA; j_call: TRBJ2-1; clone_size: few; cdr3_aa: CATSLYYPFNEQFF; cdr3_nt: TGTGCCACCAGCCTATATTACCCGTTTAATGAGCAGTTCTTC
v_call: TRBV11-2; d_call: NA; j_call: TRBJ2-7; clone_size: NA; cdr3_aa: CASSATISASVNVADEQYF; cdr3_nt: TGTGCCAGCAGCGCGACCATTAGCGCCTCAGTTAACGTTGCCGACGAGCAGTACTTC
v_call: TRBV11-1; d_call: NA; j_call: TRBJ1-3; clone_size: NA; cdr3_aa: CASQQGSGNTIYF; cdr3_nt: TGTGCCAGCCAACAGGGCTCTGGAAACACCATATATTTT
v_call: TRBV30; d_call: NA; j_call: TRBJ2-3; clone_size: NA; cdr3_aa: CAWSVLRFTDTQYF; cdr3_nt: TGTGCCTGGAGTGTACTCCGTTTCACAGATACGCAGTATTTT
v_call: TRBV5-6; d_call: NA; j_call: TRBJ2-3; clone_size: NA; cdr3_aa: CASSFSTEAQYF; cdr3_nt: TGTGCCAGCAGCTTTAGTACAGAAGCGCAGTATTTT
v_call: TRBV30; d_call: TRBD2; j_call: TRBJ2-1; clone_size: NA; cdr3_aa: CAWVTSGLYNEQFF; cdr3_nt: TGTGCCTGGGTAACTAGCGGTCTATACAATGAGCAGTTCTTC
v_call: TRBV27; d_call: NA; j_call: TRBJ2-7; clone_size: once; cdr3_aa: CASSYGAGSEQYF; cdr3_nt: TGTGCCAGCAGTTATGGTGCAGGGTCCGAGCAGTACTTC
v_call: TRBV6-5; d_call: NA; j_call: TRBJ1-1; clone_size: NA; cdr3_aa: CASSYSESMNTEAFF; cdr3_nt: TGTGCCAGCAGTTACTCGGAGAGCATGAACACTGAAGCTTTCTTT
v_call: TRBV6-6; d_call: TRBD2; j_call: TRBJ2-2; clone_size: once; cdr3_aa: CASSYRAGVTGELFF; cdr3_nt: TGTGCCAGCAGCTACCGGGCGGGAGTAACCGGGGAGCTGTTTTTT